Listed below are T cell receptor beta chains from one sample, sequenced in a study of PD-1 blockade in classical Hodgkin lymphoma. The data were produced by immunoSEQ multiplex PCR, yet TCRdb's version contains in-frame clones alone and is incomplete. Among 9,100 or so clones, approximately 88% were seen once, and the ten largest hold 30% to 35%. Sample: peripheral blood mononuclear cells (PBMCs), taken before the fourth cycle of nivolumab. The source is a human donor with classical Hodgkin lymphoma. CDR3s include the opening cysteine and the closing phenylalanine or tryptophan. Each record gives: D gene, J gene, V gene, clone size, CDR3 DNA, CDR3 protein. D genes are given only for firm matches. The size of a clone is reported for some rows only, either as once, few or many, or as a class for expanded clones.

D: -; J: TRBJ2-7; V: TRBV5-1; size: -; DNA: TGCGCCAGCACTAAGGACGCCGGGACAACTTCCTACGAGCAGTACTTC; CDR3: CASTKDAGTTSYEQYF
D: TRBD2; J: TRBJ2-1; V: TRBV5-1; size: -; DNA: TGCGCCAGCAGCTTGGCCGGTCTAGCGGGTTACAATGAGCAGTTCTTC; CDR3: CASSLAGLAGYNEQFF
D: -; J: TRBJ1-5; V: TRBV6-6; size: -; DNA: TGTGCCAGCAGGGGTAGCAATCAGCCCCAGCATTTT; CDR3: CASRGSNQPQHF
D: -; J: TRBJ2-3; V: TRBV9; size: -; DNA: TGTGCCAGCAGCGTCGGGACGGTCTCTGATACGCAGTATTTT; CDR3: CASSVGTVSDTQYF
D: TRBD1; J: TRBJ1-2; V: TRBV6-5; size: -; DNA: TGTGCCAGCAGTACCCAGACAGGGACGATCTATGGCTACACCTTC; CDR3: CASSTQTGTIYGYTF
D: -; J: TRBJ2-2; V: TRBV9; size: once; DNA: TGTGCCAGCAGCGTAAAGGTCACCGGGGAGCTGTTTTTT; CDR3: CASSVKVTGELFF
D: -; J: TRBJ2-6; V: TRBV10-3; size: once; DNA: TGTGCCATCAGTACCTGTCACTGTATACAAAGTCGGGCCAACGTCCTGACTTTC; CDR3: CAISTCHCIQSRANVLTF
D: TRBD2; J: TRBJ2-1; V: TRBV11-2; size: -; DNA: TGTGCCAGCAGCCCCAGGGGTAGCGGGAGGGTTAATGAGCAGTTCTTC; CDR3: CASSPRGSGRVNEQFF
D: -; J: TRBJ2-7; V: TRBV7-6; size: -; DNA: TGTGCCAGCAGCCCCCTGAGGGGGGTCTCCTACGAGCAGTACTTC; CDR3: CASSPLRGVSYEQYF
D: TRBD1; J: TRBJ2-7; V: TRBV4-1; size: -; DNA: TGCGCCAGCAGCCAGGAACCGGGACAGGAATACTACGAGCAGTACTTC; CDR3: CASSQEPGQEYYEQYF
D: -; J: TRBJ2-7; V: TRBV19; size: -; DNA: TGTGCCAGTAGTATAACCGGGACAAACGTGGAGCAGTACTTC; CDR3: CASSITGTNVEQYF
D: -; J: TRBJ2-3; V: TRBV7-3; size: -; DNA: TGTGCCAGCAGCTTAAAGACTAGAGGAGATACGCAGTATTTT; CDR3: CASSLKTRGDTQYF
D: TRBD2; J: TRBJ2-7; V: TRBV14; size: -; DNA: TGTGCCAGCAGCACTCGGACTAGCGGGAGGAACAACGAGCAGTACTTC; CDR3: CASSTRTSGRNNEQYF
D: -; J: TRBJ2-5; V: TRBV6-1; size: -; DNA: TGTGCCAGCAGCCCAGTAGGAGAGACCCAGTACTTC; CDR3: CASSPVGETQYF
D: TRBD1; J: TRBJ1-1; V: TRBV19; size: -; DNA: TGTGCCAGTAGTACGCCGACAGGGGAAGGTGAAGCTTTCTTT; CDR3: CASSTPTGEGEAFF
D: -; J: TRBJ2-3; V: TRBV27; size: once; DNA: TGTGCCAGCAGTCCTATCGCGAGGGGGGCAAGCACAGATACGCAGTATTTT; CDR3: CASSPIARGASTDTQYF
D: -; J: TRBJ2-5; V: TRBV9; size: -; DNA: TGTGCCAGCAGCGTAGGGACAACTGGGGAGACCCAGTACTTC; CDR3: CASSVGTTGETQYF
D: TRBD1; J: TRBJ2-7; V: TRBV5-4; size: -; DNA: TGTGCCAGCAGCTTTAGCAGGGGGCTCGGGCCATCCGAGCAGTACTTC; CDR3: CASSFSRGLGPSEQYF
D: -; J: TRBJ2-5; V: TRBV12-2; size: once; DNA: TGTGCAAGTCGCTGCGAAGAGACCCAGTACTTC; CDR3: CASRCEETQYF
D: TRBD1; J: TRBJ2-1; V: TRBV5-6; size: -; DNA: TGTGCCAGCCGGGACAGGGACTACAATGAGCAGTTCTTC; CDR3: CASRDRDYNEQFF
D: TRBD2; J: TRBJ2-1; V: TRBV5-1; size: -; DNA: TGCGCCAGCAGCTTGGTTGCGGGAGGTGGGAACAATGAGCAGTTCTTC; CDR3: CASSLVAGGGNNEQFF
D: -; J: TRBJ2-7; V: TRBV2; size: -; DNA: TGTGCCAGCAAACTACAGGGTGGGTCCTACGAGCAGTACTTC; CDR3: CASKLQGGSYEQYF